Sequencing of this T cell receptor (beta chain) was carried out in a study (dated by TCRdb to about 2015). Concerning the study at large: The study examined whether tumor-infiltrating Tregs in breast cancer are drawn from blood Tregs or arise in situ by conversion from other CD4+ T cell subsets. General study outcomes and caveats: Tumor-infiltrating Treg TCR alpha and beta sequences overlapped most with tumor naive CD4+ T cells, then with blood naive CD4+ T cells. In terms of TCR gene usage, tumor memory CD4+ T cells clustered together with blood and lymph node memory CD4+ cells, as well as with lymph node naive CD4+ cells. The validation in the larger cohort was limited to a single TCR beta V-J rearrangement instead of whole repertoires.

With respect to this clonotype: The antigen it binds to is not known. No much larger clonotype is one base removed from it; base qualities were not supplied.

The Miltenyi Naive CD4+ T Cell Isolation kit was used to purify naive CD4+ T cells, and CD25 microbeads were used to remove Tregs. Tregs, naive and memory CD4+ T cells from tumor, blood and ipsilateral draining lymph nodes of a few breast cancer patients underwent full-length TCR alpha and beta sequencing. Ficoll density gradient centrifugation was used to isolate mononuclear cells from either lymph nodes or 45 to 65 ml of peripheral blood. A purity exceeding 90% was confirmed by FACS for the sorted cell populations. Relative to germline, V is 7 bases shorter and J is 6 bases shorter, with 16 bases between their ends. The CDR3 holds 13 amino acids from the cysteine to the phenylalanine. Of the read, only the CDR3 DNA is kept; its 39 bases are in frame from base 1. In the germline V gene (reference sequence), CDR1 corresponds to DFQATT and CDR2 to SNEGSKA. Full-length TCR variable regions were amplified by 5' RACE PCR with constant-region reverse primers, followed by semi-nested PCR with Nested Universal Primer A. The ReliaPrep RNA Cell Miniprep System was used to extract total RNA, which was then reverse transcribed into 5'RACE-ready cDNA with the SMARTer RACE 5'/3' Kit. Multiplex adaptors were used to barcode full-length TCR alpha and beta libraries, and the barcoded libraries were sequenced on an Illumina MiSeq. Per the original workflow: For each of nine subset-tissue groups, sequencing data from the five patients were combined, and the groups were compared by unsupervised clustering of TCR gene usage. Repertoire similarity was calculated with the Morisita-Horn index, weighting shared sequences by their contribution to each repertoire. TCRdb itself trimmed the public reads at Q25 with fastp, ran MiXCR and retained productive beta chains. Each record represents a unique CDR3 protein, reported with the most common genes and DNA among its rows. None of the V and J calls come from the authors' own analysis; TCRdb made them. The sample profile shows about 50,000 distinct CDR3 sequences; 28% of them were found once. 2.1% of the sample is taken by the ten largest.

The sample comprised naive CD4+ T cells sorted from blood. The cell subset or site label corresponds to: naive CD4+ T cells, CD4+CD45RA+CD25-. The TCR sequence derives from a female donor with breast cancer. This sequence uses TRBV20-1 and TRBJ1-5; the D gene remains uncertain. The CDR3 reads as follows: CSVGGKGSQPQHF. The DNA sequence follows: TGCAGTGTGGGAGGGAAAGGGTCTCAGCCCCAGCATTTT.